This T cell receptor (beta chain) appears in the sequencing data of a study of T cell responses to AZD1222 COVID-19 vaccine. Study-wide results and caveats: Of spike-specific TCRs, nearly half reportedly target regions left unmutated in variants.

Combined were second doses at about 4 or about 12 weeks. CDR3 size: 16 residues. Per germline, CDR1 SGHNT and CDR2 YENEEA. V was clipped by 3 bases and J by 1 base, with 13 bases between them. This clone appeared once. The antigen is undetermined. Some clones are missing from TCRdb's copy, which holds only in-frame ones; the method was immunoSEQ multiplex PCR. The sample has 150,000 or so clones, 94% seen once. This TCR was recovered from an adult who received the AZD1222 COVID-19 vaccine. The material sequenced was peripheral blood, taken 28 days after the second AZD1222 dose. The chain carries TRBV11-3 and TRBJ2-1; tentatively, D is TRBD1 or TRBD2 (5 bases each). DNA of the CDR3: TGTGCCAGCAGCTTGACTTTGTGGGGGTCCTACAATGAGCAGTTCTTC. This codes for CASSLTLWGSYNEQFF.